This T cell receptor beta chain was sequenced during a study of T cell responses to AZD1222 COVID-19 vaccine. Study results and limitations: There were vaccine-associated CD4 TCRs across spike, dominant at 160-218 and 743-854.

Remarks on this clone: Its target is not known. This specimen includes other DNA sequences encoding the same CDR3.

TCRdb's copy holds only in-frame clones and misses some; the assay was immunoSEQ multiplex PCR. The sample yields 150,000 to 200,000 clones, just over 90% seen once. The input for sequencing was peripheral blood, taken on day 0 of AZD1222 vaccination. This sequence originates from an adult in good health.

The CDR3 region is CASSIGTDQPQHF. Here the CDR3 DNA reads TGTGCCAGTAGTATTGGAACAGATCAGCCCCAGCATTTT. V and J are TRBV19 and TRBJ1-5, with no clear D. Trimming removed 3 bases at V and 5 bases at J, with 8 bases between. CDR3 length: 13 amino acids. CDR1 LNHDA and CDR2 SQIVND come from the germline V gene (reference sequence).